This is a list of T cell receptor beta chains from one sample in a study of post-analysis software for immune sequencing data. MiXCR was run by TCRdb on the PCR reads, yielding one entry per CDR3 protein. The sample contains 750,000 to 950,000 distinct CDR3 sequences, 53% of which appear only once. The sequencing input was blood. The receptors shown here come from a girl aged 10-17 years with multiple sclerosis. CDR3s include the opening cysteine and the closing phenylalanine or tryptophan.

v_gene	CDR3aa
TRBV29-1	CSVELGFEQYF
TRBV5-5	CASSRGPSAYEQYF
TRBV7-9	CASSLAWSSGSSYNEQFF
TRBV12-3/TRBV12-4	CASSPSGGRGSNQPQHF
TRBV29-1	CSARTGTTYEQYF
TRBV10-3	CAISARTSGKHEQFF
TRBV20-1	CSAKTGKGHNEQFF
TRBV27	CASSPQGGGYIQYF
TRBV20-1	CSARAGPPTDTQYF
TRBV3-1	CASSQDRGSGRVHEQYF
TRBV7-7	CASSQTGGTEAFF
TRBV7-6	CASSLQPQPYEQYF
TRBV5-1	CASSLPPSGQGASGYTF
TRBV25-1	CASSDRNLAQETQYF
TRBV29-1	CSVEGRGIRETQYF
TRBV10-3	CAISVSRPPGGDTQYF
TRBV7-9	CASSPSVGSSYNEQYF
TRBV12-3/TRBV12-4	CASSIQGHLQKLFF
TRBV7-9	CASSYSGDGDEQYF
TRBV9	CASSSAPDSLYNEQFF
TRBV7-9	CASSVSGTGANEQYF
TRBV5-1	CASSLGTVDNSPLHF
TRBV6-5	CASSYGGARNEKLFF
TRBV9	CASSGAPGLGRTDTQYF
TRBV29-1	CSVRHPGSGEQYF
TRBV6-1	CASSFVAGGLIDTQYF
TRBV12-3/TRBV12-4	CASSRRDIRLEAFF
TRBV7-6	CASSESLGPSSGANVLTF
TRBV3-1	CASSQDLLAYGYTF
TRBV7-9	CASSLAGGQDYEQYF
TRBV6-5	CASSYAVEAGTYNEQFF
TRBV6-1	CASSVLAGGPNEQFF
TRBV7-2	CASSLALGVDTQYF
TRBV4-1	CASSQIRGQVGEQYF
TRBV15	CATSTSPGRQGSTNEKLFF
TRBV4-2	CASSQSSGLAGGETQYF